This TCR beta chain was observed in a study of response to subunit inactivated influenza vaccine (dated by TCRdb to the late 2010s). A note on the overall study: To follow how T cells responded to a trivalent subunit inactivated influenza vaccine, the researchers relied on deep quantitative profiling of the T cell receptor repertoire. Overall study results and their limits: According to the authors, only a limited number of new T cells may be recruited by each seasonal influenza vaccination.

From a lookup of the germline V gene, CDR1 and CDR2 are MNHEY and SVGEGT. Relative to germline, V is 0 bases shorter and J is 4 bases shorter, with 9 bases between their ends. From the cysteine through the phenylalanine, the CDR3 covers 14 amino acids. Only CDR3 DNA remains: 42 bases, in frame from the first base. Concerning this clonotype itself: There is no known antigen for this receptor. Base quality data are lacking; no much larger clone is found one base away.

The library was built by means of RT-PCR. The instrument given in TCRdb is Illumina HiSeq 2500. TCRdb's own reprocessing of the public reads used fastp at Q25 and MiXCR and kept productive beta chains. Every CDR3 protein is listed once, alongside the most common genes and DNA of its rows. The sample yields roughly 500,000 distinct CDR3 sequences; 25% were counted once. The ten largest clones represent 1.9% of the sample. The sequencing here drew on CD4+ T cells sorted from PBMCs, taken about 5 days after vaccination. The chain uses TRBV6-2 or TRBV6-3 and TRBJ1-1; the D gene identity is not certain. The receptor's source is a man in his fifties or sixties who received an inactivated influenza vaccine. Donor details come from another sample of the same person, matched by shared clones. For the CDR3, the sequence is CASSYSVGSTEAFF. The nucleotide sequence reads as follows: TGTGCCAGCAGTTACTCAGTTGGGAGCACTGAAGCTTTCTTT.